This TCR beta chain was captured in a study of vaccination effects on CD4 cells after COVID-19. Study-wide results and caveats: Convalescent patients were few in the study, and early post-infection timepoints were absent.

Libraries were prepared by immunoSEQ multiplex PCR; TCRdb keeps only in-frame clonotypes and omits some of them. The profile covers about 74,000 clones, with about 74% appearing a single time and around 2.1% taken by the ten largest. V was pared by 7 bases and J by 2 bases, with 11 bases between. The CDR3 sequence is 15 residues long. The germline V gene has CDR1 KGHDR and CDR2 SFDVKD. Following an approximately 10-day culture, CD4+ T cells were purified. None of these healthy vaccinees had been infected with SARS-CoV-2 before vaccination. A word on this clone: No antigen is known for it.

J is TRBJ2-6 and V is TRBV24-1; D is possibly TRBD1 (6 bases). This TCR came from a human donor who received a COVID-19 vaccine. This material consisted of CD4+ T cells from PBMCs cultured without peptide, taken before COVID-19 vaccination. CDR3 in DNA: TGTGCCACCAGCCAGGGGTGGGCTGGGGCCAACGTCCTGACTTTC. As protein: CATSQGWAGANVLTF.